This TCR beta chain was profiled in a study of cytotoxic CD8 clonotypes in ibrutinib-treated CLL. Study-wide points: Higher circulating CD8+ T-cell counts strongly accompanied higher baseline clonality, above age-matched healthy donors.

The CDR3 is 14 residues long. Trimming took 3 bases from V and 5 from J, leaving 16 bases between them. Germline V CDR1 and CDR2: SQVTM, ANQGSEA. As regards this clone: Its cognate antigen is unknown.

The method was immunoSEQ multiplex PCR; TCRdb's version includes in-frame clones alone and lacks a portion of them. The sample records roughly 250,000 clones, 70% being singletons. Specimen: PBMCs, collected after 24 months of ibrutinib treatment. V and J are TRBV29-1 and TRBJ2-5; the D call may be TRBD1 or TRBD2 (5 bases each). The clonotype was recovered from a human donor with chronic lymphocytic leukemia. The CDR3 here is CSVELVGRGETQYF. The DNA for the CDR3 is TGCAGCGTTGAGCTCGTGGGGCGCGGGGAGACCCAGTACTTC.